This T cell receptor (beta chain) was profiled in a study of CD8+ T cells in alopecia areata. Germline V gene data show CDR1 as FNHDT and CDR2 as SITEND (reference sequence). The length of the CDR3 is 13 residues. This clone was found a few times. Its antigen is unidentified. Gene names are the mouse ones. The sequence runs out 4 residues before the end of the CDR3; the remainder is reconstructed from the germline J gene. General study points: An increase in clonality over normal scalp was evident in lesional scalp, especially alopecia totalis/universalis. Scalp data also include sequences from resident alphabeta T cells of normal skin. Between patients, shared TCR sequences were less clear than in mice. This was possibly due in part to HLA diversity in the patient population.

Following RNA extraction, reverse transcription yielded cDNA that acted as the sequencing template. Produced via immunoSEQ multiplex PCR; TCRdb's table is partial and in-frame only. The sample contains approximately 110,000 clones, none of them singletons. The clonotype comes from a C3H/HeJ mouse with alopecia areata. This strain's MHC haplotype is H2-k. Sequencing input: lesional skin. J is TRBJ2-7 and V is TRBV19; 12 bases align to TRBD1. CDR3 region: CASAGTGGHEQYF. The DNA read from the CDR3 is TGTGCCAGCGCCGGGACAGGGGGCCAT.